This paragraph reports one T cell receptor (beta chain). The data are from a study of blood T cell repertoires in COVID-19. Here immunoSEQ multiplex PCR was the method, and the copy in TCRdb shows in-frame clones only, minus some. The repertoire holds 310,000 or so clones, with 70% to 90% as singletons. Before being deemed recovered, Cohort 3 donors had two negative PCRs, clearance, or symptom resolution. Sequenced sample: PBMCs or T cells enriched from blood (not recorded which). This clonotype was sampled from a woman aged 18-29 years who had recovered from COVID-19.

The CDR3 region has the DNA TGTGCCAGCAGTTTAACAGGGGAGAGCACTGAAGCTTTCTTT. Its translation: CASSLTGESTEAFF. The chain uses TRBV5-5 and TRBJ1-1; 7 bases are shared with TRBD1. The CDR3 is 14 residues long. Trimming took 5 bases from V and 4 from J; bases not matched to a gene: 8. Per the germline V gene, CDR1 is SGHKS and CDR2 is YYEKEE (reference sequence). The whole variable domain, filled in from reference TRBV5-5 and TRBJ1-1, reads DAGVTQSPTHLIKTRGQQVTLRCSPISGHKSVSWYQQVLGQGPQFIFQYYEKEERGRGNFPDRFSARQFPNYSSELNVNALLLGDSALYLCASSLTGESTEAFFGQGTRLTVV.